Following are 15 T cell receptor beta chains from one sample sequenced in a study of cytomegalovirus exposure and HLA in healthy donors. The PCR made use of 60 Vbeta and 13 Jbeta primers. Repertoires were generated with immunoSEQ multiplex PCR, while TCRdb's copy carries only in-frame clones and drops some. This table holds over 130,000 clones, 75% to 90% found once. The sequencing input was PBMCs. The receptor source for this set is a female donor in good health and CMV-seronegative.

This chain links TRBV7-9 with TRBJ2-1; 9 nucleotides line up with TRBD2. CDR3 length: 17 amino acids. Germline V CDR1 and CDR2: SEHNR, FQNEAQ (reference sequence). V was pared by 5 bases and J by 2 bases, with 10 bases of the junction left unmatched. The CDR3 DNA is TGTGCCAGCAGCCCCATCGCTCGCGGGAGGGCCTACAATGAGCAGTTCTTC. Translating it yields CASSPIARGRAYNEQFF.

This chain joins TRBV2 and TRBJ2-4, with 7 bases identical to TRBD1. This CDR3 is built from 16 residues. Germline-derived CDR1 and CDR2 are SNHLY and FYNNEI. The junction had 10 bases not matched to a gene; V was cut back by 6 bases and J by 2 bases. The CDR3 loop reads CASSVQGKVTKNIQYF. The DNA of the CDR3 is TGTGCCAGCAGCGTACAGGGGAAGGTGACCAAAAACATTCAGTACTTC.

DNA for the CDR3: TGTGCCAGCAGTCGCTCTAACGGTGTAGGGGCCAACGTCCTGACTTTC. Amino acid sequence: CASSRSNGVGANVLTF. J is TRBJ2-6 and V is TRBV27; unclear D gene. Looked up from germline, CDR1 is MNHEY and CDR2 is SMNVEV (reference sequence). The CDR3 runs 16 residues. V was pared by 5 bases and J by 4 bases, with 15 bases between.

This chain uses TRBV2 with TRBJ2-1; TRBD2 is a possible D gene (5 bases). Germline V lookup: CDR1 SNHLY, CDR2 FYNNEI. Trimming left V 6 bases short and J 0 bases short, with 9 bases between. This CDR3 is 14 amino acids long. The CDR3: CASRGTSSYNEQFF. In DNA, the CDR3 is TGTGCCAGCAGAGGTACTAGCTCCTACAATGAGCAGTTCTTC.

The CDR3 nucleotides read TGCAGCGTTGAAGCCTTAGCGGGAGGCCAAGTCGGGGAGCTGTTTTTT. It yields the protein CSVEALAGGQVGELFF. The genes are TRBV29-1 and TRBJ2-2, with 10 bases aligning to TRBD2. Trimming cost V 1 base and J 7 bases; bases outside gene matches: 9. This CDR3 has 16 amino acids. The germline gives CDR1 SQVTM, CDR2 ANQGSEA.

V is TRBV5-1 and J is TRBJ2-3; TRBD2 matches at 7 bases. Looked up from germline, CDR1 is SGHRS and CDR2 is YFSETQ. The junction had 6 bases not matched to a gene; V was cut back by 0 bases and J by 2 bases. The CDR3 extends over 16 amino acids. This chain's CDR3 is CASSLASAGITDTQYF. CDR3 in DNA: TGCGCCAGCAGCTTGGCCTCAGCGGGGATCACAGATACGCAGTATTTT.

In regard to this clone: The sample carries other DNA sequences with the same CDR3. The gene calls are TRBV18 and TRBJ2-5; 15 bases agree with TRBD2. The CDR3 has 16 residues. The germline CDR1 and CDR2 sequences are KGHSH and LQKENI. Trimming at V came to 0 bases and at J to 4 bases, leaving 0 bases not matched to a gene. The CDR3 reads CASSPPGLAGGETQYF. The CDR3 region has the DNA TGTGCCAGCTCACCACCGGGACTAGCGGGAGGAGAGACCCAGTACTTC.

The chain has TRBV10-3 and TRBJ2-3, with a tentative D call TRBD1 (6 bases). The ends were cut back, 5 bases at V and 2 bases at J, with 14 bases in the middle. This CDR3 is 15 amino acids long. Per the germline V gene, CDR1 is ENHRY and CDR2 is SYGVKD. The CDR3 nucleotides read TGTGCCATCAGTAAGGACAGTGGGGACACAGATACGCAGTATTTT. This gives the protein CAISKDSGDTDTQYF.

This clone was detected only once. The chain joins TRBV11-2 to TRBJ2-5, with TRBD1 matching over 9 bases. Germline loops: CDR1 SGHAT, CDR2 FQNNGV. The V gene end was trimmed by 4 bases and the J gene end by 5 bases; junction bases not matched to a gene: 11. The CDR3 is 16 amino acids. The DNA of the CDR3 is TGTGCCAGCAGCTGGCGAGGGACAGGGAGACCGGAGACCCAGTACTTC. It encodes CASSWRGTGRPETQYF.

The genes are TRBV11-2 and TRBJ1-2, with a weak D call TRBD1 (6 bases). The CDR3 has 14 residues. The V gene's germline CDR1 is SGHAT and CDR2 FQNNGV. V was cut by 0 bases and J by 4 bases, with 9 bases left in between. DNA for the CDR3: TGTGCCAGCAGCTTAGAGGGACAACGCTATGGCTACACCTTC. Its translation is CASSLEGQRYGYTF. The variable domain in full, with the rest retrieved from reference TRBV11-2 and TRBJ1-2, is EAGVAQSPRYKIIEKRQSVAFWCNPISGHATLYWYQQILGQGPKLLIQFQNNGVVDDSQLPKDRFSAERLKGVDSTLKIQPAKLEDSAVYLCASSLEGQRYGYTFGSGTRLTVV.

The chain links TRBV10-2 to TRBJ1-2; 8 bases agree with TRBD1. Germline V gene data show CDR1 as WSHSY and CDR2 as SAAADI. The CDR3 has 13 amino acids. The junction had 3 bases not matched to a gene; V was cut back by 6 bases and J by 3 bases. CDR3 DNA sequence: TGCGCCAGCAGGGCGGACAGGGACTATGGCTACACCTTC. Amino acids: CASRADRDYGYTF.

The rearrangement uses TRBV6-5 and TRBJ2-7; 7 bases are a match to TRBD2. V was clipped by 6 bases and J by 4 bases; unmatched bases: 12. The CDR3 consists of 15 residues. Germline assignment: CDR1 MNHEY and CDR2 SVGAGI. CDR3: CASRSSGYSVYEQYF. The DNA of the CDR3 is TGTGCCAGCAGAAGTAGCGGGTACTCAGTGTACGAGCAGTACTTC.

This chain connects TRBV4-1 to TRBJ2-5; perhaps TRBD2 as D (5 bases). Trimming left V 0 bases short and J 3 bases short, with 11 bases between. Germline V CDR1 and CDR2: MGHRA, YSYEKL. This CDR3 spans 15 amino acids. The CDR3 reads CASSQEKLGEETQYF. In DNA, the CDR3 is TGCGCCAGCAGCCAAGAAAAACTAGGTGAAGAGACCCAGTACTTC.

Here the CDR3 DNA reads TGTGCCAGCAGTTGGGACAGAGCCCGGAACACTGAAGCTTTCTTT. Its translation: CASSWDRARNTEAFF. The chain is built from TRBV6-6 and TRBJ1-1; TRBD1 matches at 7 bases. In germline, CDR1 is MNHNY, CDR2 SVGAGI (reference sequence). This CDR3 region has 15 residues. Trimming cost V 4 bases and J 1 base; bases outside gene matches: 6.

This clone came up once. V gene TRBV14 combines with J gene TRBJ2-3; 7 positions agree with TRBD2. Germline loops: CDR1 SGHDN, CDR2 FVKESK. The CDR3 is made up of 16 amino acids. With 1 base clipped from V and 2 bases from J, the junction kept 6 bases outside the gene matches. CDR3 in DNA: TGTGCCAGCAGCCAAGTGTTCGGGAGGTCCACAGATACGCAGTATTTT. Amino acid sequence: CASSQVFGRSTDTQYF. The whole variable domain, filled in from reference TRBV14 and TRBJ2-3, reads EAGVTQFPSHSVIEKGQTVTLRCDPISGHDNLYWYRRVMGKEIKFLLHFVKESKQDESGMPNNRFLAERTGGTYSTLKVQPAELEDSGVYFCASSQVFGRSTDTQYFGPGTRLTVL.